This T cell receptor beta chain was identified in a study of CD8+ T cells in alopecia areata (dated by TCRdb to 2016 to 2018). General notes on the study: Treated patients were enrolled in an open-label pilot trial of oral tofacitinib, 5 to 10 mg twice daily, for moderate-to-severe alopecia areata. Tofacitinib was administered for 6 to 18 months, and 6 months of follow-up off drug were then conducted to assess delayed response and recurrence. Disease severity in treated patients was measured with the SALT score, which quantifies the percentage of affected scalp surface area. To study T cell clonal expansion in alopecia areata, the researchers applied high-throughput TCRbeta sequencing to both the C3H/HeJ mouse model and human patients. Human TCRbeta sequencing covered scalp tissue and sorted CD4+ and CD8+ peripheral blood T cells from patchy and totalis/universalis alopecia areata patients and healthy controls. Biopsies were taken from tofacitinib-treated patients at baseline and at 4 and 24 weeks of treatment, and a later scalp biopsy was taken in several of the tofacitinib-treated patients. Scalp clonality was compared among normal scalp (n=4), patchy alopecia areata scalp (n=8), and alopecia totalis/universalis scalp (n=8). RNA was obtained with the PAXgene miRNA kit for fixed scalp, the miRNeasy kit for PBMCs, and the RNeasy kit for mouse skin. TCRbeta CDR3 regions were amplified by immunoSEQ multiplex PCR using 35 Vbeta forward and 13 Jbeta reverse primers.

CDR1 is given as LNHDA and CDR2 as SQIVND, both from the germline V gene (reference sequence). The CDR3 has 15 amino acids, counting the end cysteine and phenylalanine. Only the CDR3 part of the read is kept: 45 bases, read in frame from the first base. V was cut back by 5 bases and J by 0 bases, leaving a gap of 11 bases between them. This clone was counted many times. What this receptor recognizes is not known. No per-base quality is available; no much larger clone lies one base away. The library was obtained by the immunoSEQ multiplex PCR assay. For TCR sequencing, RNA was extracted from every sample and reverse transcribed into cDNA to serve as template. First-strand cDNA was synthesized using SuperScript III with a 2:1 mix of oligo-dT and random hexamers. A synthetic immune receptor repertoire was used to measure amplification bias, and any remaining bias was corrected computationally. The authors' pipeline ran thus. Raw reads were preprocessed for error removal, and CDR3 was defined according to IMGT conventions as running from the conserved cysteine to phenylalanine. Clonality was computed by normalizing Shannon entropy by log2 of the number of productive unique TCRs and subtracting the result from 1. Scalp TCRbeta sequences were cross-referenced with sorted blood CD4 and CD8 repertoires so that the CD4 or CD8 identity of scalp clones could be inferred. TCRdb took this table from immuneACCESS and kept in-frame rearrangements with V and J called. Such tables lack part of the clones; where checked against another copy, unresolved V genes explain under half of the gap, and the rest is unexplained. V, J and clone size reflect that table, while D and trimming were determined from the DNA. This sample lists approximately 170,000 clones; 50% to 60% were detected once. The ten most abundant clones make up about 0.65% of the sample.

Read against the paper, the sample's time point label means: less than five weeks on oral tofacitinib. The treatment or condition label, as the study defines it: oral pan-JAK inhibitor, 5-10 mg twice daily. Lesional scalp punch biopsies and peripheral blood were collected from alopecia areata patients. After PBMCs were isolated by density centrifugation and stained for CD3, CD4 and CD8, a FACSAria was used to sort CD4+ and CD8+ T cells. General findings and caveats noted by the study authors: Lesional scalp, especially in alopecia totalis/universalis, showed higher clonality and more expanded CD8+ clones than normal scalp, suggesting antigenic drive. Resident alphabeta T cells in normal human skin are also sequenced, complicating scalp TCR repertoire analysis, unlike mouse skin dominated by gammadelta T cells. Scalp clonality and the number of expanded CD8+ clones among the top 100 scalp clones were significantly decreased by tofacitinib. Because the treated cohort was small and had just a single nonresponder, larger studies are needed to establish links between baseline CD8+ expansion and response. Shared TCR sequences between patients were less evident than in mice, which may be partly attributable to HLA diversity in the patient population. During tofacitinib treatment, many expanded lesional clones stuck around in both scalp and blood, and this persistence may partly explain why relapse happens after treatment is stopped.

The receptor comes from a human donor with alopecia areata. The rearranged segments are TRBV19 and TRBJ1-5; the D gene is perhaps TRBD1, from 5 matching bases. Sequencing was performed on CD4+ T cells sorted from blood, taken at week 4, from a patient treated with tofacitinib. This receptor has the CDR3 CASSDGHLSNQPQHF. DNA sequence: TGTGCCAGTAGTGATGGACACCTTAGCAATCAGCCCCAGCATTTT.